Below, 18 T cell receptor beta chains from the same sample are listed, as sequenced in a study of breast tumors, draining lymph nodes, adjacent tissues. A single record per CDR3 protein comes from TCRdb applying MiXCR to the multiplex PCR reads. The repertoire holds under 30,000 distinct CDR3 sequences, with roughly 20% as singletons. The sequenced material came from breast tumor tissue. These receptors were collected from a female donor with breast cancer. Some clones in this sample may be carry-over from other donors' samples.

The J gene is TRBJ2-3, the V gene TRBV5-1; no clear D. V gave up 0 bases and J gave up 5 bases, with 13 bases separating them. The CDR3 has 15 amino acids. Germline V CDR1 and CDR2: SGHRS, YFSETQ. CDR3 protein: CASSLVPRPEDTQYF. The CDR3 DNA sequence: TGCGCCAGCAGCTTGGTCCCGCGCCCCGAAGATACGCAGTATTTT.

This clonotype was seen ten or more times. The CDR3 nucleotides read TGTGCCAGCAGCGGGAGGGCAGGCAATGAGCAGTTCTTC. This codes for CASSGRAGNEQFF. The gene calls are TRBV2 and TRBJ2-1; TRBD2 aligns across 8 bases. CDR3 length: 13 residues. With 6 bases clipped from V and 6 bases from J, the junction kept 4 bases outside the gene matches. Germline assignment: CDR1 SNHLY and CDR2 FYNNEI. Together with reference TRBV2 and TRBJ2-1, the CDR3 gives the full variable domain: EPEVTQTPSHQVTQMGQEVILRCVPISNHLYFYWYRQILGQKVEFLVSFYNNEISEKSEIFDDQFSVERPDGSNFTLKIRSTKLEDSAMYFCASSGRAGNEQFFGPGTRLTVL.

This clonotype was recorded many times. V and J are TRBV5-1 and TRBJ2-2, with TRBD1 as a possible D gene (5 bases). V dropped 4 bases and J dropped 0 bases, with 10 bases sitting between them. Germline V lookup: CDR1 SGHRS, CDR2 YFSETQ. The CDR3 has 15 amino acids. This CDR3 is CASSMDTPNTGELFF. The CDR3 DNA sequence: TGCGCCAGCAGCATGGACACACCGAACACCGGGGAGCTGTTTTTT.

This clonotype was seen at least ten times. The chain combines TRBV12-3 or TRBV12-4 with TRBJ2-5, with D uncertain. This CDR3 has 15 residues. The ends were cut back, 5 bases at V and 5 bases at J, with 18 bases in the middle. The CDR3 here is CASSTRAIGGETQYF. The DNA of the CDR3 is TGTGCCAGCAGTACCCGGGCAATAGGTGGGGAGACCCAGTACTTC.

This clonotype was seen repeatedly, ten times or more. This chain uses TRBV20-1 with TRBJ2-5; the match to TRBD2 covers 11 bases. There are 16 residues in the CDR3. Losses at the gene ends were 1 base for V and 0 bases for J; bases not matched to a gene: 4. The germline V gene encodes CDR1 DFQATT and CDR2 SNEGSKA (reference sequence). CDR3 in DNA: TGCAGTGCTAGAGCCATGACTAGCGGGGACCAAGAGACCCAGTACTTC. This codes for CSARAMTSGDQETQYF.

Notes on this clonotype: The conserved phenylalanine or tryptophan is not found at the CDR3 terminus, so this likely reflects a read error. The chain carries TRBV7-3 and TRBJ2-5; 8 bases are shared with TRBD2. Trimming removed 6 bases from V and 5 bases from J; junction bases left unmatched: 5. The CDR3 has 13 residues. Germline V CDR1 and CDR2: SGHTA, FQGTGA. As DNA, the CDR3 is TGTGCCAGCAGTTTGTCTAGCGGGGAGACCCAGTACCTC. Its translation is CASSLSSGETQYL.

This clonotype appeared many times. CDR3 sequence (DNA): TGTGCCAGCAGTGACAGGGGACTTAGCAATCAGCCCCAGCATTTT. Translated, it gives CASSDRGLSNQPQHF. This chain uses TRBV6-6 with TRBJ1-5; 8 bases align to TRBD1. The germline CDR1 and CDR2 sequences are MNHNY and SVGAGI (reference sequence). V trimming: 5 bases; J trimming: 0 bases; junction bases outside the gene matches: 3. The CDR3 has 15 residues.

This clonotype was counted many times. The gene calls are TRBV5-1 and TRBJ2-7; no reliable D call. The V gene's germline CDR1 is SGHRS and CDR2 YFSETQ. CDR3 length: 14 amino acids. V was pared by 3 bases and J by 0 bases, with 10 bases between. DNA of the CDR3: TGCGCCAGCAGCTATAGCACCTCCTCCTACGAGCAGTACTTC. This sequence encodes CASSYSTSSYEQYF.

This clonotype is a singleton in its sample. A read error may be the cause here, since a much bigger clone is one base away. The rearrangement links TRBV6-1 to TRBJ1-4; D gene unclear. V lost 2 bases and J 11 bases, leaving 12 bases between the germline ends. Germline V CDR1 and CDR2: MNHNS, SASEGT. This CDR3 is built from 13 residues. CDR3 region: CASSELAVRKLFF. In nucleotides, the CDR3 is TGTGCCAGCAGTGAACTGGCCGTTCGGAAACTGTTTTTT.

V is TRBV6-6 and J is TRBJ1-3; possibly TRBD1 for D (6 bases). Trimming removed 2 bases at V and 0 bases at J, with 11 bases between. Germline V CDR1 and CDR2: MNHNY, SVGAGI (reference sequence). This CDR3 contains 16 residues. CDR3 nucleotides: TGTGCCAGCAGTTACGAGGGAGGGGGCTCTGGAAACACCATATATTTT. The encoded protein is CASSYEGGGSGNTIYF.

The table lists this clonotype with many counts. This chain uses TRBV28 with TRBJ1-3; perhaps TRBD1 as D (6 bases). Germline V gene data show CDR1 as MDHEN and CDR2 as SYDVKM. CDR3 length: 14 residues. Trimming left V 2 bases short and J 3 bases short, with 8 bases between. CDR3 sequence (DNA): TGTGCCAGCAGTTTAGACAGGAATGGAAACACCATATATTTT. Protein: CASSLDRNGNTIYF. Combining the CDR3 with reference TRBV28 and TRBJ1-3 gives the whole variable domain DVKVTQSSRYLVKRTGEKVFLECVQDMDHENMFWYRQDPGLGLRLIYFSYDVKMKEKGDIPEGYSVSREKKERFSLILESASTNQTSMYLCASSLDRNGNTIYFGEGSWLTVV.

The sample holds many counts of this clonotype. The V gene is TRBV20-1, the J gene TRBJ2-1; D gene ambiguous. The CDR3 spans 15 residues. The V gene's germline CDR1 is DFQATT and CDR2 SNEGSKA (reference sequence). V lost 3 bases to trimming and J lost 3 bases, with 15 bases between them. The CDR3 sequence: CSARDQETHYNEQFF. CDR3 sequence (DNA): TGCAGTGCTAGGGACCAGGAGACCCACTACAATGAGCAGTTCTTC.

This chain connects TRBV5-1 to TRBJ2-1; the D gene is possibly TRBD1 (6 bases). Germline loops: CDR1 SGHRS, CDR2 YFSETQ. The CDR3 is made up of 15 amino acids. Trimming removed 6 bases at V and 5 bases at J, with 18 bases between. DNA for the CDR3: TGCGCCAGCACTAACCGCGCAGGGGCTAACAATGAGCAGTTCTTC. It codes for CASTNRAGANNEQFF.

V and J are TRBV5-1 and TRBJ2-1, with D perhaps matching TRBD2 (6 bases). The CDR3 is 14 amino acids. Trimming shortened V by 4 bases and J by 2 bases, and 10 bases separated the two germline ends. Germline CDR1 SGHRS, CDR2 YFSETQ. Here the CDR3 DNA reads TGCGCCAGCAGCGCCCGGGGGACCTACAATGAGCAGTTCTTC. The encoded protein is CASSARGTYNEQFF.

This clonotype was recorded many times. The rearrangement links TRBV4-1 to TRBJ1-4; D call uncertain. Germline lookup yields CDR1 MGHRA and CDR2 YSYEKL. The V gene lost 5 bases and the J gene lost 8 bases, with 9 bases spanning the gap. CDR3 length: 12 residues. CDR3 DNA: TGCGCCAGCAGCGCTCGGACCGAAAAACTGTTTTTT. Its translation is CASSARTEKLFF.

The V and J genes are TRBV20-1 and TRBJ1-3; D not resolved. CDR1 is DFQATT, CDR2 SNEGSKA, per germline (reference sequence). This CDR3 region has 17 residues. Between the trimmed V and J ends, which lost 2 bases and 11 bases, there was a span of 28 bases. The CDR3 nucleotides read TGCAGTGCTAGAAATCTCCCCTCCCCCCGAATCTCGGTCGCCATATATTTT. Residues: CSARNLPSPRISVAIYF.

This rearrangement joins TRBV19 to TRBJ1-6; 8 nucleotides line up with TRBD1. In germline, CDR1 is LNHDA, CDR2 SQIVND (reference sequence). This CDR3 spans 14 amino acids. The V segment lost 10 bases and the J segment 8 bases; nucleotides outside the gene matches: 10. CDR3 sequence: CATTSGTGDSPLHF. The CDR3 coding sequence is TGTGCCACAACCTCAGGGACAGGTGATTCACCCCTCCACTTT.

This clonotype was counted at least ten times. The V gene is TRBV10-1, the J gene TRBJ2-7, with D unresolved. The CDR3 consists of 16 residues. V was pared by 3 bases and J by 3 bases, with 18 bases between. CDR1 WNHNN and CDR2 SYGVQD come from the germline V gene (reference sequence). The CDR3 nucleotides read TGCGCCAGCAGTGACTCCCCGGCAGGAACATACTACGAGCAGTACTTC. Its translation is CASSDSPAGTYYEQYF.